This T cell receptor beta chain was recovered during a study of T cells in Graves' hyperthyroidism and ophthalmopathy. Study-level points and caveats: Blood shared most expanded thyroid clonotypes above 0.001.

Turning to this clonotype: Its antigen is not identified.

Trimming took off 4 bases at V and 0 bases at J, with 14 bases between the two ends. Germline CDR1 is SGDLS and CDR2 is YYNGEE. The CDR3 loop spans 16 amino acids. RNA transcripts served as the template for amplifying TCR beta CDR3 regions. HTBI primers were employed in a first-round RT-PCR of the TCR CDR3. MiXCR was run by TCRdb on the multiplex PCR reads, yielding one entry per CDR3 protein. This table holds about 620,000 distinct CDR3 sequences, about 17% found once. Graves' hyperthyroidism showing no ophthalmopathy progression within 18 months was considered stable. Sequenced sample: blood. The TCR originated in a woman in her 30s with Graves' hyperthyroidism. The chain joins TRBV9 to TRBJ1-3; D not resolved. The CDR3: CASSLGGFTSGNTIYF. In DNA, the CDR3 is TGTGCCAGCAGCTTGGGAGGGTTCACCTCTGGAAACACCATATATTTT.